The present T cell receptor (beta chain) was sequenced within a study of spatial heterogeneity in lung cancer. Study-level background: Compared with alpha-chain sequences, beta-chain sequences were consistently detected in greater numbers. Overall study findings and caveats: At resection, ubiquitous expanded tumor TCRs appeared in blood more than at follow-up.

TCRdb re-called the 5' RACE reads with MiXCR, one entry per CDR3 protein. This table holds around 110,000 distinct CDR3 sequences, approximately 12% found once. The sample holds a few counts of this clonotype. Antigen unknown. Sample time point: blood at routine non-recurrence follow-up after resection. Researchers sequenced whole RNA taken from tumor, nontumor lung or frozen PBMC without sorting. This CDR3 has 14 amino acids. The chain recombines TRBV21-1 with TRBJ2-1; the listed D gene, TRBD2, was not tested against the DNA. TRBV21-1 is annotated as a pseudogene. The starting material was PBMCs, obtained at follow-up. The receptor's source is a male donor with early-stage non-small cell lung cancer. Here the CDR3 reads CASSPCGRVGEQFF. CDR3 sequence (DNA): TGTGCCAGCAGCCCCTGCGGAAGGGTTGGCGAGCAGTTCTTC.